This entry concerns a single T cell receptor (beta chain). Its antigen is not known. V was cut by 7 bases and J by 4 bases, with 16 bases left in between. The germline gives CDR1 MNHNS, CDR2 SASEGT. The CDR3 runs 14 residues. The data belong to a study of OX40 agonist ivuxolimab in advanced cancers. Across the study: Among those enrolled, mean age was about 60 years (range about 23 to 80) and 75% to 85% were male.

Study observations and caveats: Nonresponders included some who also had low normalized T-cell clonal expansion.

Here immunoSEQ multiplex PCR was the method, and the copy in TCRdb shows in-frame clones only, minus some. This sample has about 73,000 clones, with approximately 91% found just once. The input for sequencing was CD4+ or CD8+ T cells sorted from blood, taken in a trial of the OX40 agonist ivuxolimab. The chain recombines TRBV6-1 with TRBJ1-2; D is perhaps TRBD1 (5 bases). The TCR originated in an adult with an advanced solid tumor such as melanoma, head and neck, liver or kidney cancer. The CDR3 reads CASTPRGGAYGYTF. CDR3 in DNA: TGTGCCAGCACCCCAAGGGGAGGGGCCTATGGCTACACCTTC.